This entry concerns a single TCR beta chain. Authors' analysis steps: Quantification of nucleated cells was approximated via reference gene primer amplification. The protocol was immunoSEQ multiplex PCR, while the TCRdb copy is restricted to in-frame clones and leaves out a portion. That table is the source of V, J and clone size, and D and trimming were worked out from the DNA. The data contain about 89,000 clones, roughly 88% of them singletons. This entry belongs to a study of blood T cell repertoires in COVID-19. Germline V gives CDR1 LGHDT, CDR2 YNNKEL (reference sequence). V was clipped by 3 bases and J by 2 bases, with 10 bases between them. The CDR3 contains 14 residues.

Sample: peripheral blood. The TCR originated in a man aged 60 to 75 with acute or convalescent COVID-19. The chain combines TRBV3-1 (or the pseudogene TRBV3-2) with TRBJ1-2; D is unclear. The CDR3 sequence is CASSQVNSNYGYTF. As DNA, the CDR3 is TGTGCCAGCAGCCAGGTCAACAGCAACTATGGCTACACCTTC.